This note documents a single TCR beta chain sequence. This sample was taken from a study of shared clonotypes between healthy human individuals. This CDR3 spans 14 amino acids. CDR1 and CDR2 from the germline V gene are LNHDA and SQIVND (reference sequence). Trimming took 6 bases from V and 6 from J; bases not matched to a gene: 6. Measured with immunoSEQ multiplex PCR; TCRdb has only the in-frame clones, and not every one. The data contain 1,500,000 or so clones, roughly 96% of them singletons. Sequenced material: naive CD4+ T cells sorted from blood. Subset indicated: CD45RA+ positively selected. V usage is TRBV19 and J usage is TRBJ2-3, with 10 bases fitting TRBD1. The clonotype originates from a man under 40 in good health. DNA for the CDR3: TGTGCCAGTAGAGACAGGGGGCGTGGGGATACGCAGTATTTT. It codes for CASRDRGRGDTQYF.